These 17 T cell receptor beta chains were all obtained from the same sample, sequenced in a study. TCRdb re-derived calls from the reads in MiXCR, one entry per CDR3 protein. This sample carries about 4,500 distinct CDR3 sequences, about 9.2% of them seen once, and the ten largest clones take about 32%. Sequences were obtained from CD4+ T cells from peripheral blood. Receptors were obtained from a human donor with rheumatoid arthritis.

This clonotype was picked up a small number of times. This sequence joins TRBV19 and TRBJ2-1, with D perhaps matching TRBD2 (6 bases). The CDR3 loop spans 16 amino acids. CDR1 and CDR2 from the germline V gene are LNHDA and SQIVND (reference sequence). The V end lost 5 bases, the J end lost 0 bases, and 14 bases lay between the germline ends. This CDR3 reads CASSLPAGSSYNEQFF. The CDR3 bases are TGTGCCAGTAGTTTGCCGGCGGGGTCCTCCTACAATGAGCAGTTCTTC.

This chain connects TRBV20-1 to TRBJ2-1; either TRBD1 or TRBD2 may supply D (5 bases each). The CDR3 loop spans 15 amino acids. Trimming removed 6 bases at V and 3 bases at J, with 18 bases between. Germline assignment: CDR1 DFQATT and CDR2 SNEGSKA (reference sequence). The CDR3 DNA follows: TGCAGTGCCTCTTCCCGGGACGGACTCTACAATGAGCAGTTCTTC. Its translation is CSASSRDGLYNEQFF.

Sample share makes this clonotype medium-sized (0.01 to 0.1%). The V gene is TRBV9, the J gene TRBJ1-1, with D possibly TRBD1 on 5 matching bases. The germline V gene encodes CDR1 SGDLS and CDR2 YYNGEE. Trimming stripped 7 bases from V and 1 base from J, with 11 bases between. There are 13 residues in the CDR3. CDR3 region: CASALRGNTEAFF. The CDR3 nucleotides read TGTGCCAGCGCATTGAGGGGGAACACTGAAGCTTTCTTT.

This clonotype is categorized as medium-sized. The V and J genes are TRBV5-1 and TRBJ1-1; 8 nucleotides align to TRBD1. V gave up 4 bases and J gave up 1 base; unmatched junction bases: 3. Germline CDR1 is SGHRS and CDR2 is YFSETQ. This CDR3 comprises 14 residues. This chain's CDR3 is CASSPGQGNTEAFF. DNA for the CDR3: TGCGCCAGCAGCCCCGGACAGGGGAACACTGAAGCTTTCTTT. Complete variable domain (other parts from reference TRBV5-1 and TRBJ1-1): KAGVTQTPRYLIKTRGQQVTLSCSPISGHRSVSWYQQTPGQGLQFLFEYFSETQRNKGNFPGRFSGRQFSNSRSEMNVSTLELGDSALYLCASSPGQGNTEAFFGQGTRLTVV.

This clonotype is judged medium-sized (0.01 to 0.1%). The chain carries TRBV7-9 and TRBJ1-4; D uncertain. Trimming stripped 1 base from V and 0 bases from J, with 6 bases between. Germline CDR1 and CDR2: SEHNR and FQNEAQ (reference sequence). CDR3 size: 15 residues. The CDR3: CASSLGLATNEKLFF. The CDR3 DNA follows: TGTGCCAGCAGCTTAGGGCTTGCAACTAATGAAAAACTGTTTTTT. Using reference TRBV7-9 and TRBJ1-4 for the parts outside the CDR3, the full variable domain is DTGVSQNPRHKITKRGQNVTFRCDPISEHNRLYWYRQTLGQGPEFLTYFQNEAQLEKSRLLSDRFSAERPKGSFSTLEIQRTEQGDSAMYLCASSLGLATNEKLFFGSGTQLSVL.

Within the sample, this clonotype is medium-sized. The chain links TRBV3-1 to TRBJ1-5, with TRBD1 as a possible D gene (5 bases). Germline V lookup: CDR1 LGHDT, CDR2 YNNKEL (reference sequence). The V and J ends lost 0 bases and 6 bases respectively, with 6 bases between them. This CDR3 has 13 residues. The CDR3 sequence is CASSQERGQPQHF. Written as DNA, the CDR3 is TGTGCCAGCAGCCAAGAGAGGGGTCAGCCCCAGCATTTT.

The chain carries TRBV3-1 and TRBJ2-1; the D gene is possibly TRBD2 (6 bases). Germline V gene sequence: CDR1 LGHDT, CDR2 YNNKEL (reference sequence). V dropped 2 bases and J dropped 5 bases, with 13 bases sitting between them. This CDR3 is built from 15 residues. The CDR3 DNA sequence: TGTGCCAGCAGCCAACCTTGGGGGGAGAACAATGAGCAGTTCTTC. Translated, it gives CASSQPWGENNEQFF.

This clonotype was counted many times. The CDR3 reads CASSLASHADTQYF. The CDR3 coding sequence is TGTGCCAGCAGCTTAGCGTCCCACGCAGATACGCAGTATTTT. V gene TRBV7-2 combines with J gene TRBJ2-3; no clear D. This CDR3 contains 14 residues. The germline V gene has CDR1 SGHTA and CDR2 FQGNSA. V was clipped by 0 bases and J by 4 bases, with 8 bases between them.

This clonotype is medium-sized by share. This rearrangement joins TRBV29-1 to TRBJ2-7; D is undetermined. CDR1 and CDR2 from the germline V gene are SQVTM and ANQGSEA. Trimming pared 2 bases from V and 6 bases from J, leaving 11 bases between. The CDR3 runs to 12 residues. The CDR3 protein is CSVESTAGEQYF. Here the CDR3 DNA reads TGCAGCGTTGAATCAACCGCAGGCGAGCAGTACTTC.

This clonotype was recorded many times. The gene calls are TRBV20-1 and TRBJ1-2, with D hard to call. The CDR3 runs 12 residues. V lost 6 bases and J lost 7, with 15 bases in between. Germline V gene sequence: CDR1 DFQATT, CDR2 SNEGSKA (reference sequence). The CDR3 reads CSAQTPDGGYTF. The CDR3 coding sequence is TGCAGTGCGCAAACCCCGGATGGTGGCTACACCTTC.

In its sample, this clonotype was seen many times. The gene calls are TRBV29-1 and TRBJ1-3; D ambiguous. Trimming removed 7 bases at V and 0 bases at J, with 10 bases between. This CDR3 is built from 13 residues. In germline, CDR1 is SQVTM, CDR2 ANQGSEA. The CDR3 DNA follows: TGCAGCGCCTCCGCGGTCTCTGGAAACACCATATATTTT. The encoded protein is CSASAVSGNTIYF.

Ten or more counts support this clonotype. The chain couples TRBV11-3 to TRBJ2-2; D gene ambiguous. CDR3 length equals 12 residues. CDR1 and CDR2 (germline): SGHNT, YENEEA. V was clipped by 6 bases and J by 8 bases, with 10 bases between them. The DNA of the CDR3 is TGTGCCAGCAGGAAGAGTGGAGGGGAGCTGTTTTTT. Protein product: CASRKSGGELFF.

In this sample, this clonotype turned up many times. This rearrangement joins TRBV7-9 to TRBJ1-3; D not certain. The V end lost 3 bases, the J end lost 4 bases, and 4 bases lay between the germline ends. The V gene's germline CDR1 is SEHNR and CDR2 FQNEAQ (reference sequence). This CDR3 has 12 amino acids. CDR3 protein: CASSFSGNTIYF. CDR3 nucleotide sequence: TGTGCCAGCAGCTTCTCCGGAAACACCATATATTTT. The full variable domain, with the rest looked up from reference TRBV7-9 and TRBJ1-3, is DTGVSQNPRHKITKRGQNVTFRCDPISEHNRLYWYRQTLGQGPEFLTYFQNEAQLEKSRLLSDRFSAERPKGSFSTLEIQRTEQGDSAMYLCASSFSGNTIYFGEGSWLTVV.

The genes are TRBV7-2 and TRBJ2-5, with D possibly TRBD2 on 5 matching bases. V lost 3 bases and J lost 4, with 12 bases in between. Germline CDR1 and CDR2: SGHTA and FQGNSA. The CDR3 is 14 amino acids. Written as DNA, the CDR3 is TGTGCCAGCAGCTTTAATGGAGGTTCAGAGACCCAGTACTTC. Protein sequence: CASSFNGGSETQYF.

In this sample, this clonotype turned up a few times. The chain uses TRBV29-1 and TRBJ1-2; no clear D. Trimming removed 5 bases from V and 7 bases from J, with 20 bases in between. There are 14 residues in the CDR3. The germline CDR1 and CDR2 sequences are SQVTM and ANQGSEA. The CDR3 nucleotides are TGCAGCGTTTCCGGGCCCTACGAAGAGGTTGGCTACACCTTC. It yields the protein CSVSGPYEEVGYTF.

Judged by abundance, this clonotype is medium-sized. The chain uses TRBV7-9 and TRBJ2-5; D possibly uses TRBD1 or TRBD2 (6 bases each). Germline V lookup: CDR1 SEHNR, CDR2 FQNEAQ (reference sequence). The CDR3 totals 13 residues. V dropped 2 bases and J dropped 5 bases, with 9 bases sitting between them. CDR3 residues: CASSLSGAETQYF. The DNA of the CDR3 is TGTGCCAGCAGCTTATCGGGGGCGGAGACCCAGTACTTC.

By share, this clonotype counts as medium-sized (0.01 to 0.1%). The chain recombines TRBV3-1 with TRBJ2-3; no definite D call. Germline V lookup: CDR1 LGHDT, CDR2 YNNKEL (reference sequence). V was pared by 5 bases and J by 4 bases, with 16 bases between. CDR3 length: 15 amino acids. The CDR3 nucleotides are TGTGCCAGCAGCTTCAAGGGAATTGTCGCAGATACGCAGTATTTT. This gives the protein CASSFKGIVADTQYF.